These T cell receptor beta chains were read from a single sample in a study of radiation and T cells in renal cell carcinoma. Clones were sequenced by immunoSEQ multiplex PCR, and TCRdb holds only the in-frame ones, with some missing. The data hold around 99,000 clones, with around 80% observed a single time. This material consisted of blood, taken from a patient whose treatment included radiotherapy and nephrectomy. All receptors come from a man aged 60 to 75 with renal cell carcinoma. CDR3s include the opening cysteine and the closing phenylalanine or tryptophan. A D gene is named only where the DNA matches it firmly. Clone size is given for some rows only: seen once, a few or many times, or a class if the clone is expanded.

TRBJ1-5 | TRBV19 | NA | NA | CASSIGDQPQHF | TGTGCCAGTAGTATTGGTGATCAGCCCCAGCATTTT
TRBJ2-5 | TRBV28 | TRBD2 | NA | CASSLLGLAGGLKTQYF | TGTGCCAGCAGTTTATTAGGACTAGCGGGAGGGCTGAAGACCCAGTACTTC
TRBJ2-7 | TRBV4-1 | NA | NA | CASSQEGVTGRGYEQYF | TGCGCCAGCAGCCAAGAGGGGGTGACAGGGCGGGGGTACGAGCAGTACTTC
TRBJ2-1 | TRBV29-1 | NA | NA | CSVEWGDFRDNEQFF | TGCAGCGTTGAATGGGGCGACTTTAGGGACAATGAGCAGTTCTTC
TRBJ2-7 | TRBV15 | NA | NA | CATSRGYGEQYF | TGTGCCACCAGCCGGGGATATGGCGAGCAGTACTTC
TRBJ2-7 | TRBV27 | TRBD1 | NA | CASSPGQGRAYEQYF | TGTGCCAGCAGTCCTGGACAGGGGAGGGCCTACGAGCAGTACTTC
TRBJ2-7 | TRBV7-8 | NA | NA | CASSLTASGLKEAYEQYF | TGTGCCAGCAGCCTCACTGCCTCTGGGCTCAAGGAGGCCTACGAGCAGTACTTC
TRBJ2-1 | TRBV10-1 | NA | once | CASSDDYSENEQFF | TGCGCCAGCAGTGATGACTATTCCGAAAATGAGCAGTTCTTC
TRBJ2-7 | TRBV28 | TRBD1 | many | CASSLDLRDRTSYEQYF | TGTGCCAGCAGTTTGGATCTCCGGGACAGGACTTCCTACGAGCAGTACTTC
TRBJ1-2 | TRBV5-1 | NA | few | CASSLAGRGDGYTF | TGCGCCAGCAGCTTGGCCGGAAGGGGCGATGGCTACACCTTC
TRBJ1-5 | TRBV9 | NA | NA | CASSVDPNQPQHF | TGTGCCAGCAGCGTAGACCCCAATCAGCCCCAGCATTTT
TRBJ2-1 | TRBV19 | NA | NA | CASSITRGYNEQFF | TGTGCCAGTAGTATAACCAGGGGTTACAATGAGCAGTTCTTC
TRBJ1-2 | TRBV6-6 | TRBD1 | NA | CASSPGQMYGYTF | TGTGCCAGCAGTCCGGGACAGATGTATGGCTACACCTTC
TRBJ1-3 | TRBV30 | NA | NA | CAWSEWGRPFGNTIYF | TGTGCCTGGAGTGAGTGGGGAAGACCCTTCGGGAACACCATATATTTT
TRBJ1-2 | TRBV6-1 | NA | NA | CASSEATGAPYGYTF | TGTGCCAGCAGTGAAGCGACGGGGGCGCCCTATGGCTACACCTTC
TRBJ2-2 | TRBV19 | TRBD1 | few | CASIGTGKTGELFF | TGTGCCAGTATTGGGACAGGGAAGACCGGGGAGCTGTTTTTT
TRBJ1-5 | TRBV5-1 | NA | once | CASSSRGVNQPQHF | TGCGCCAGCAGCTCAAGGGGGGTCAATCAGCCCCAGCATTTT
TRBJ1-2 | TRBV6-5 | NA | NA | CASSRGYGGYTF | TGTGCCAGCAGCCGGGGATACGGAGGCTACACCTTC
TRBJ1-3 | TRBV15 | NA | NA | CATSRDGPGPGNTIYF | TGTGCCACCAGCAGAGATGGTCCCGGGCCAGGAAACACCATATATTTT
TRBJ2-5 | TRBV18 | NA | NA | CASSPPPETRTEETQYF | TGTGCCAGCTCACCACCTCCCGAGACCCGGACGGAAGAGACCCAGTACTTC
TRBJ2-7 | TRBV4-3 | NA | once | CASSQDTRTGQYF | TGCGCCAGCAGCCAAGATACCAGGACGGGGCAGTACTTC
TRBJ1-4 | TRBV14 | TRBD1 | NA | CASSKGFGTATNEKLFF | TGTGCCAGCAGCAAGGGGTTTGGGACAGCAACTAATGAAAAACTGTTTTTT
TRBJ2-1 | TRBV19 | TRBD2 | NA | CASRSQAGGPESEQFF | TGTGCCAGTAGGAGCCAAGCGGGAGGGCCAGAATCTGAGCAGTTCTTC
TRBJ2-5 | TRBV19 | NA | few | CASSIDLVRQETQYF | TGTGCCAGTAGTATAGATCTGGTCAGACAAGAGACCCAGTACTTC
TRBJ1-3 | TRBV7-9 | NA | NA | CASSSDTNSGNTIYF | TGTGCCAGCAGTTCAGACACGAACTCTGGAAACACCATATATTTT
TRBJ1-5 | TRBV19 | TRBD1 | once | CASSTRQGEQPQHF | TGTGCCAGTAGTACACGACAGGGGGAGCAGCCCCAGCATTTT
TRBJ2-1 | TRBV15 | TRBD2 | NA | CATSKGLASYNEQFF | TGTGCCACCAGCAAGGGACTAGCCTCCTACAATGAGCAGTTCTTC
TRBJ1-4 | TRBV19 | TRBD1 | few | CASSPAGTGGEKLFF | TGTGCCAGTAGTCCGGCCGGGACAGGGGGTGAAAAACTGTTTTTT
TRBJ1-2 | TRBV5-5 | NA | NA | CASIFQGGLSYTF | TGTGCCAGCATCTTTCAAGGCGGGCTTAGCTACACCTTC